The 22 T cell receptor beta chains below come from one sample, sequenced in a study of blood T cell repertoires in COVID-19. The table came from immunoSEQ multiplex PCR; TCRdb's copy has only in-frame clones and leaves some out. This sample yields 200,000 to 250,000 clones, of which approximately 86% are seen a single time; under 9% belongs to the top ten. The sequencing input was peripheral blood. The source is a woman aged 70-85 years with active or convalescent COVID-19.

The chain recombines TRBV6-5 with TRBJ1-5, with 9 bases matching TRBD1. J was trimmed by 3 bases and V by 8 bases; bases with no gene match: 8. Germline V gene lookup returns CDR1 MNHEY and CDR2 SVGAGI. This CDR3 region has 15 residues. The DNA for the CDR3 is TGTGCCAGCCAAGCCGGGACAGGGAACAATCAGCCCCAGCATTTT. Translation: CASQAGTGNNQPQHF.

The V gene is TRBV2, the J gene TRBJ1-5, with D tentatively TRBD1 (5 bases). V was trimmed by 8 bases and J by 6 bases, leaving 11 bases between them. The germline gives CDR1 SNHLY, CDR2 FYNNEI. The CDR3 is 12 residues long. Here the CDR3 DNA reads TGTGCCAGCTCCGCCGGGGGTCAGCCCCAGCATTTT. Its protein is CASSAGGQPQHF.

The rearrangement uses TRBV11-2 and TRBJ1-1, with D maybe TRBD1 (6 bases). The ends were cut back, 4 bases at V and 1 base at J, with 13 bases in the middle. CDR1 and CDR2 from the germline V gene are SGHAT and FQNNGV. This CDR3 comprises 15 residues. The CDR3 sequence: CASSSQGPGNTEAFF. CDR3 nucleotides: TGTGCCAGCAGCTCTCAGGGGCCGGGGAACACTGAAGCTTTCTTT.

V gene TRBV7-8 combines with J gene TRBJ2-7; 9 nucleotides line up with TRBD1. Germline V CDR1 and CDR2: SGHVS, FQNEAQ. The CDR3 has 15 residues. Losses at the gene ends were 1 base for V and 2 bases for J; bases not matched to a gene: 3. The CDR3 bases are TGTGCCAGCAGCTTAGGCAGGACAGGGGCCTACGAGCAGTACTTC. This translates into CASSLGRTGAYEQYF. Filled out from reference TRBV7-8 and TRBJ2-7, the complete variable domain reads GAGVSQSPRYKVAKRGQDVALRCDPISGHVSLFWYQQALGQGPEFLTYFQNEAQLDKSGLPSDRFFAERPEGSVSTLKIQRTQQEDSAVYLCASSLGRTGAYEQYFGPGTRLTVT.

CDR3 bases: TGTGCCAGCTCCCCTTCCCCCACAGGGGTAGAAGGCTACACCTTC. Translation: CASSPSPTGVEGYTF. The chain has TRBV18 and TRBJ1-2; 7 bases are shared with TRBD1. CDR1 KGHSH and CDR2 LQKENI come from the germline V gene. The V segment lost 6 bases and the J segment 8 bases; nucleotides outside the gene matches: 15. The CDR3 loop spans 15 amino acids. The full variable domain, its missing parts supplied by reference TRBV18 and TRBJ1-2, is NAGVMQNPRHLVRRRGQEARLRCSPMKGHSHVYWYRQLPEEGLKFMVYLQKENIIDESGMPKERFSAEFPKEGPSILRIQQVVRGDSAAYFCASSPSPTGVEGYTFGSGTRLTVV.

The rearrangement links TRBV6-5 to TRBJ2-7, with 7 bases matching TRBD2. Germline V gene sequence: CDR1 MNHEY, CDR2 SVGAGI. The CDR3 is 12 residues long. V dropped 8 bases and J dropped 0; count of bases not matched to a gene: 1. The CDR3 region is CASLADSYEQYF. The CDR3 nucleotides read TGTGCCAGCCTAGCGGACTCCTACGAGCAGTACTTC.

V and J are TRBV4-3 and TRBJ1-6, with 7 bases aligning to TRBD1. V shed 0 bases, J shed 9 bases, and the junction held 11 bases outside the gene matches. CDR1 and CDR2 from the germline V gene are LGHNA and YSLEER. The CDR3 covers 17 residues. In DNA, the CDR3 is TGCGCCAGCAGCCAAGATCCCCCACAGGGGACGGCTTCACCCCTCCACTTT. This encodes CASSQDPPQGTASPLHF.

This clone was seen just once. The genes are TRBV10-1 and TRBJ2-7; 9 nucleotides agree with TRBD1. Germline CDR1 WNHNN, CDR2 SYGVQD (reference sequence). The CDR3 extends over 12 amino acids. V gave up 3 bases and J gave up 7 bases; unmatched junction bases: 1. CDR3 DNA sequence: TGCGCCAGCAGTGATGGGACAGGGGAGCAGTACTTC. Its protein is CASSDGTGEQYF.

The J gene is TRBJ2-3, the V gene TRBV24-1; D possibly corresponds to TRBD2 (6 bases). The CDR3 runs to 14 residues. V lost 6 bases to trimming and J lost 9 bases, with 18 bases between them. Germline V lookup: CDR1 KGHDR, CDR2 SFDVKD. CDR3 amino acids: CATSPSGDLGTQYF. Written as DNA, the CDR3 is TGTGCCACCAGTCCCTCGGGAGATTTAGGCACGCAGTATTTT.

V gene TRBV19 combines with J gene TRBJ1-6; 7 bases fit TRBD1. The CDR3 length is 16 residues. Germline V gene data show CDR1 as LNHDA and CDR2 as SQIVND (reference sequence). The V gene end was trimmed by 3 bases and the J gene end by 4 bases; junction bases not matched to a gene: 6. This CDR3 is CASSMTGSGYNSPLHF. The CDR3 DNA follows: TGTGCCAGTAGTATGACAGGGTCGGGATATAATTCACCCCTCCACTTT. The full variable domain, completed using reference TRBV19 and TRBJ1-6, is DGGITQSPKYLFRKEGQNVTLSCEQNLNHDAMYWYRQDPGQGLRLIYYSQIVNDFQKGDIAEGYSVSREKKESFPLTVTSAQKNPTAFYLCASSMTGSGYNSPLHFGNGTRLTVT.

The J gene is TRBJ1-2, the V gene TRBV5-1; 9 bases are a match to TRBD1. With 7 bases clipped from V and 6 bases from J, the junction kept 13 bases outside the gene matches. From germline, CDR1 is SGHRS and CDR2 YFSETQ. The CDR3 extends over 15 amino acids. CDR3 sequence reads: CASFEPGQGRDGYTF. CDR3 sequence (DNA): TGCGCCAGCTTCGAGCCGGGACAGGGTAGGGATGGCTACACCTTC.

The rearrangement links TRBV11-2 to TRBJ2-3; TRBD1 aligns across 8 bases. Germline V gene data show CDR1 as SGHAT and CDR2 as FQNNGV. This CDR3 has 15 amino acids. V lost 5 bases and J lost 4; bases outside the gene matches: 8. The CDR3 protein is CASSRTRTGPDTQYF. Written as DNA, the CDR3 is TGTGCCAGCAGCCGAACTCGGACAGGGCCAGATACGCAGTATTTT.

V is TRBV4-1 and J is TRBJ2-5; 8 bases map to TRBD1. This CDR3 has 14 residues. Per the germline V gene, CDR1 is MGHRA and CDR2 is YSYEKL. After removal of 5 bases from V and 5 bases from J, the junction contained 7 bases not matched to a gene. CDR3 sequence (DNA): TGCGCCAGCAGCACACAGGGGGTAGGCGAGACCCAGTACTTC. Amino acids: CASSTQGVGETQYF.

The chain combines TRBV4-1 with TRBJ1-6; 8 bases are a match to TRBD1. CDR3 length equals 20 residues. The V segment lost 1 base and the J segment 0 bases; nucleotides outside the gene matches: 11. Germline V gene sequence: CDR1 MGHRA, CDR2 YSYEKL. CDR3 nucleotides: TGCGCCAGCAGCCAAGGGACTTTAGGGACAGGAAGCTCCTATAATTCACCCCTCCACTTT. It translates to CASSQGTLGTGSSYNSPLHF.

The chain carries TRBV5-1 and TRBJ2-3, with 11 bases lining up with TRBD2. V shed 3 bases and J 0 bases; nucleotides not matched to a gene: 3. The length of the CDR3 is 16 residues. Germline lookup yields CDR1 SGHRS and CDR2 YFSETQ. The CDR3 region has the DNA TGCGCCAGCAGCTCCCTAGCGGGGGGAAGCACAGATACGCAGTATTTT. It encodes CASSSLAGGSTDTQYF.

The chain recombines TRBV29-1 with TRBJ2-2; D possibly corresponds to TRBD2 (6 bases). Germline V gene sequence: CDR1 SQVTM, CDR2 ANQGSEA. Trimming cost V 8 bases and J 3 bases, with 10 bases left between them. This CDR3 region has 12 residues. CDR3 DNA: TGCAGCTCTGGAGGGGACACCGGGGAGCTGTTTTTT. Translating gives CSSGGDTGELFF.

This clone was counted once. V and J are TRBV3-1 (or the pseudogene TRBV3-2) and TRBJ1-4, with 10 nucleotides matching TRBD1. After removal of 2 bases from V and 6 bases from J, the junction contained 12 bases not matched to a gene. This CDR3 spans 18 amino acids. Germline V lookup: CDR1 LGHDT, CDR2 YNNKEL (reference sequence). The CDR3, as DNA: TGTGCCAGCAGCCAATCCGGGACAGGGGATACCGAAGATGAAAAACTGTTTTTT. Its protein is CASSQSGTGDTEDEKLFF.

The rearrangement links TRBV6-5 to TRBJ1-2, with D tentatively TRBD1 (5 bases). The germline V and J ends were trimmed by 0 bases and 5 bases, with 10 bases remaining between them. The CDR3 is 14 amino acids. The germline V gene encodes CDR1 MNHEY and CDR2 SVGAGI. The CDR3 coding sequence is TGTGCCAGCAGTTACTCGACAGATCTTTATGGCTACACCTTC. Amino acid sequence: CASSYSTDLYGYTF.

This sequence joins TRBV5-5 and TRBJ1-5; 8 bases are shared with TRBD1. The CDR3 is 14 amino acids. The trim removed 2 bases at V and 4 bases at J, leaving 2 bases unmatched. Germline CDR1 is SGHKS and CDR2 is YYEKEE (reference sequence). CDR3 residues: CASSFTGGNQPQHF. The CDR3 bases are TGTGCCAGCAGCTTCACAGGGGGAAATCAGCCCCAGCATTTT.

The chain recombines TRBV6-5 with TRBJ2-2; D gene ambiguous. Trimming took off 2 bases at V and 6 bases at J, with 4 bases between the two ends. The length of the CDR3 is 12 residues. Germline lookup yields CDR1 MNHEY and CDR2 SVGAGI. CDR3 region: CASSYGPGELFF. In DNA, the CDR3 is TGTGCCAGCAGTTACGGGCCCGGGGAGCTGTTTTTT.

This chain uses TRBV10-3 with TRBJ1-5, with 11 bases identical to TRBD1. The germline V gene encodes CDR1 ENHRY and CDR2 SYGVKD. Germline trimming cut 0 bases from V and 6 bases from J; bases unmatched to any gene: 16. The CDR3 consists of 20 residues. This CDR3 reads CAISESAQPRSGTGGQPQHF. The CDR3 region has the DNA TGTGCCATCAGTGAGTCCGCCCAGCCCCGGTCAGGGACAGGGGGTCAGCCCCAGCATTTT.

The gene calls are TRBV2 and TRBJ2-2, with 8 positions matching TRBD2. CDR1 and CDR2 (germline): SNHLY, FYNNEI. V was clipped by 4 bases and J by 1 base; unmatched bases: 2. The length of the CDR3 is 15 residues. The CDR3 reads CASSARGENTGELFF. The CDR3 DNA reads TGTGCCAGCAGTGCGCGGGGGGAGAACACCGGGGAGCTGTTTTTT.